This section outlines one T cell receptor beta chain sequence together with its context. Antigen specificity is unknown. These data originate in a study of T cells in Graves' hyperthyroidism and ophthalmopathy. Study-wide points: Ophthalmopathy was predicted by the model a median of 6.5 months ahead of onset.

Diagnosis relied on clinical symptoms, serum thyroxine and TRAb, thyroid ultrasound and orbital computed tomography. Germline values: CDR1 SEHNR, CDR2 FQNEAQ (reference sequence). This CDR3 contains 14 residues. Trimming at V came to 5 bases and at J to 7 bases, leaving 7 bases not matched to a gene. Regions amplified from RNA transcripts were the TCR beta CDR3 regions. The study used the HTBI primer set for a first-round RT-PCR of the TCR CDR3. One entry per CDR3 protein, called by TCRdb with MiXCR from the multiplex PCR reads. The sample holds over 700,000 distinct CDR3 sequences, 38% seen once. The sample comprised blood. This chain connects TRBV7-9 to TRBJ2-5, with 10 bases that match TRBD2. This clonotype was sampled from a man aged 18 to 35 with Graves' hyperthyroidism. CDR3 region: CASSGGLAPGTQYF. DNA for the CDR3: TGTGCCAGCAGCGGGGGACTAGCGCCCGGGACCCAGTACTTC.